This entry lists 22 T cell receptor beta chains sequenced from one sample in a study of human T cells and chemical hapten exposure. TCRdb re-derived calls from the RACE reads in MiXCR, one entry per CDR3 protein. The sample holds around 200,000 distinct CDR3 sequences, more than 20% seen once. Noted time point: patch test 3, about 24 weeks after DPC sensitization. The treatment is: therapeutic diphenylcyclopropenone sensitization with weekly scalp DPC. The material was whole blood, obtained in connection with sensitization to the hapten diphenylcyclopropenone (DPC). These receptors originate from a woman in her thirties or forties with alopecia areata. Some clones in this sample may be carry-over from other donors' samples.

The CDR3 protein is CASSQARTGVYNEQFF. The DNA for the CDR3 is TGTGCCAGCAGCCAAGCTAGGACAGGGGTTTACAATGAGCAGTTCTTC. The genes are TRBV4-2 and TRBJ2-1; 9 bases fit TRBD1. Unmatched junction bases numbered 5, after V lost 1 base and J lost 4 bases. The CDR3 totals 16 residues. Per the germline V gene, CDR1 is LGHNA and CDR2 is YNFKEQ.

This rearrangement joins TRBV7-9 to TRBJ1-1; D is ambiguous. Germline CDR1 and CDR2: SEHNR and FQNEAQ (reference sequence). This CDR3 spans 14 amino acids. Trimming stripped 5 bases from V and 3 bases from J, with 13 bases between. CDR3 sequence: CASSITGSHTEAFF. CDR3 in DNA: TGTGCCAGCAGCATTACGGGATCCCACACTGAAGCTTTCTTT.

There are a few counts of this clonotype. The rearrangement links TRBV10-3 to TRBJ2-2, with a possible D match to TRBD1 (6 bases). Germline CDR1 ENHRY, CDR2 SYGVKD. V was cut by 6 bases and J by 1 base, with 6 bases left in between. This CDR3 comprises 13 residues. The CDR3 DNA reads TGTGCCATCAGGACAGGGAACACCGGGGAGCTGTTTTTT. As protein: CAIRTGNTGELFF.

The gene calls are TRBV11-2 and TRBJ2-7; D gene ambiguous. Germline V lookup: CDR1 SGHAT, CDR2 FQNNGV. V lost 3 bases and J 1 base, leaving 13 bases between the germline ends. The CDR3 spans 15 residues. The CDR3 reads CASSFTPVKSYEQYF. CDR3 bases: TGTGCCAGCAGCTTCACGCCGGTTAAGTCCTACGAGCAGTACTTC.

This CDR3 reads CASILSVGQPQHF. CDR3 in DNA: TGTGCCAGCATCCTATCCGTAGGTCAGCCCCAGCATTTT. This chain uses TRBV28 with TRBJ1-5; D ambiguous. V shed 7 bases and J shed 6 bases, with 13 bases lying between them. The germline V gene encodes CDR1 MDHEN and CDR2 SYDVKM. The CDR3 consists of 13 residues.

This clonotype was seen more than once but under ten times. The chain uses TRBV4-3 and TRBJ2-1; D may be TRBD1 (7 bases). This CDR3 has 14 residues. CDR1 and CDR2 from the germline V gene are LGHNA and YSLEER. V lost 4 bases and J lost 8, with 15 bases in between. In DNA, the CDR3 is TGCGCCAGCAGCCCTCAACCCAGGGGGGATGAGCAGTTCTTC. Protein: CASSPQPRGDEQFF.

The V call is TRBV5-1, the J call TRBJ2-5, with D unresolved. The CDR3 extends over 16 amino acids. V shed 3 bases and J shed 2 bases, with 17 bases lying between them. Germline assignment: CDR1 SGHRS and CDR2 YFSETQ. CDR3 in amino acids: CASSSFLETRQETQYF. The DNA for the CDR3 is TGCGCCAGCAGCTCTTTCTTGGAGACGAGACAAGAGACCCAGTACTTC. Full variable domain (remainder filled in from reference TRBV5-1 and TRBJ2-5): KAGVTQTPRYLIKTRGQQVTLSCSPISGHRSVSWYQQTPGQGLQFLFEYFSETQRNKGNFPGRFSGRQFSNSRSEMNVSTLELGDSALYLCASSSFLETRQETQYFGPGTRLLVL.

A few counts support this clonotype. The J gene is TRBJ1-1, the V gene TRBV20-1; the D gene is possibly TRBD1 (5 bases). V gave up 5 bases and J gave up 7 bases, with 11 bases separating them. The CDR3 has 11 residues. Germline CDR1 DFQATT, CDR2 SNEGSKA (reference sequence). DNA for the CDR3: TGCAGTGCTTACCAGGGAGGTGAAGCTTTCTTT. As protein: CSAYQGGEAFF.

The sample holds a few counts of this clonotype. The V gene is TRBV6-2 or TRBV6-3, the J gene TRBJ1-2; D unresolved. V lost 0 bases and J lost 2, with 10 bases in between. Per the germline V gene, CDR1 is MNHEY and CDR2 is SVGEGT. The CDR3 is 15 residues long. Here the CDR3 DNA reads TGTGCCAGCAGTTACTCGGATGGTGGAAACTATGGCTACACCTTC. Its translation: CASSYSDGGNYGYTF.

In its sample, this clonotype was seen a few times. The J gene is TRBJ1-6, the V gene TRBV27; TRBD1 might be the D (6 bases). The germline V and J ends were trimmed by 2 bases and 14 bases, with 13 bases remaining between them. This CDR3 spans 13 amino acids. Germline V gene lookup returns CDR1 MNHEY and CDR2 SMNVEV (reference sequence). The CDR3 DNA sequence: TGTGCCAGCAGTTTACTGACAGGCATAGCCCTCCACTTT. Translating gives CASSLLTGIALHF.

The CDR3 loop is CSASRGDGNIQYF. Here the CDR3 DNA reads TGCAGTGCTAGCCGAGGGGATGGTAACATTCAGTACTTC. The genes are TRBV20-1 and TRBJ2-4; the D gene could be TRBD1 or TRBD2 (5 bases each). The germline V and J ends were trimmed by 3 bases and 7 bases, with 13 bases remaining between them. Germline CDR1 is DFQATT and CDR2 is SNEGSKA (reference sequence). This CDR3 region has 13 residues.

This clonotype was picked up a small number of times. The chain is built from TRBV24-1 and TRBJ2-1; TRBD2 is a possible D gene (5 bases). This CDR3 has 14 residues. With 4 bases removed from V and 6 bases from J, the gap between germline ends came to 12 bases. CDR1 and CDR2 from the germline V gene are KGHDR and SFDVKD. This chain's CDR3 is CATSDRTRINEQFF. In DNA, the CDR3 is TGTGCCACCAGTGACCGCACTAGGATCAATGAGCAGTTCTTC.

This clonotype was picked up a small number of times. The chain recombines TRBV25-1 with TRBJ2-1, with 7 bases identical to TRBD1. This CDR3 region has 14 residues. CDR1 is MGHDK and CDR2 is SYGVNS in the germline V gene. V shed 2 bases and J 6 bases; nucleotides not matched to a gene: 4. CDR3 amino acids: CASSEGAGGNEQFF. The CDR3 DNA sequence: TGTGCCAGCAGTGAAGGGGCAGGGGGCAATGAGCAGTTCTTC.

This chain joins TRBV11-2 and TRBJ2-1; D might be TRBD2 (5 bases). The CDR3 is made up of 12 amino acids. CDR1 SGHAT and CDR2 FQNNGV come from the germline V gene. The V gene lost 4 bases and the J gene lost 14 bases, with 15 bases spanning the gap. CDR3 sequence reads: CASSSSGPEEFF. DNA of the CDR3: TGTGCCAGCAGCTCCAGCGGACCGGAGGAGTTCTTC.

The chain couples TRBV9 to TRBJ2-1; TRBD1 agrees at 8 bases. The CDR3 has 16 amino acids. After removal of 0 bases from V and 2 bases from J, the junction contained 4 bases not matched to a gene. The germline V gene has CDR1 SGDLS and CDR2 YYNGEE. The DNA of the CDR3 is TGTGCCAGCAGCGTAGCGACAGGGGACCCCTACAATGAGCAGTTCTTC. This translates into CASSVATGDPYNEQFF.

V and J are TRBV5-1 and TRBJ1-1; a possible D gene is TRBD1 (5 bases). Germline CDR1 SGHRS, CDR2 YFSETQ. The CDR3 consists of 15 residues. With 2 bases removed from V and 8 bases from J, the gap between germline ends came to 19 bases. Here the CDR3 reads CASSFAGREGEEAFF. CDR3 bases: TGCGCCAGCAGCTTTGCCGGCAGGGAGGGAGAAGAAGCTTTCTTT.

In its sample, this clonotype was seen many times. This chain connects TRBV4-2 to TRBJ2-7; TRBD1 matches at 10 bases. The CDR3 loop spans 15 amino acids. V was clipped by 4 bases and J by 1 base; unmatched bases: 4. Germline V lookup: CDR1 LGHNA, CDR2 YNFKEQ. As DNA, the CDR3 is TGTGCCAGCAGCCTAGGACAGGGGGGTTCCTACGAGCAGTACTTC. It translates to CASSLGQGGSYEQYF.

CDR3: CASSPRTSGSGEQYF. The CDR3 nucleotides read TGTGCCAGCAGTCCTAGGACTAGCGGGAGCGGTGAGCAGTACTTC. The chain combines TRBV12-3 or TRBV12-4 with TRBJ2-7; TRBD2 matches 13 bases. CDR3 size: 15 residues. V lost 5 bases and J lost 7; bases outside the gene matches: 8.

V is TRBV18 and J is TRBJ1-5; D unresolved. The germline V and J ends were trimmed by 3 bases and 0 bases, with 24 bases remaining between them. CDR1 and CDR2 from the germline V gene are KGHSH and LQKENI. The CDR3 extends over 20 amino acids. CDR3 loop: CASSPGGSTHDYYSNQPQHF. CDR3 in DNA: TGTGCCAGCTCACCTGGCGGGTCAACCCATGACTATTATAGCAATCAGCCCCAGCATTTT.

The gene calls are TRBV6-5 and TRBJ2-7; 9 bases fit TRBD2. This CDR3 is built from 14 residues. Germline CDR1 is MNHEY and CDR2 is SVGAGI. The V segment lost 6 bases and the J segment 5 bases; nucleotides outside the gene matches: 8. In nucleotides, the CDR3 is TGTGCCAGCAGCAGCGGGACTAGCAGCGACGAGCAGTACTTC. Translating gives CASSSGTSSDEQYF.

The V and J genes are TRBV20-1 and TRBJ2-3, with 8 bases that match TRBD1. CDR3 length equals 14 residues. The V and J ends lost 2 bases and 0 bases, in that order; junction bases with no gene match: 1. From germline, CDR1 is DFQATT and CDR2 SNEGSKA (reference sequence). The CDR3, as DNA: TGCAGTGCTAGAAACAGGGGGAGCACAGATACGCAGTATTTT. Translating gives CSARNRGSTDTQYF.

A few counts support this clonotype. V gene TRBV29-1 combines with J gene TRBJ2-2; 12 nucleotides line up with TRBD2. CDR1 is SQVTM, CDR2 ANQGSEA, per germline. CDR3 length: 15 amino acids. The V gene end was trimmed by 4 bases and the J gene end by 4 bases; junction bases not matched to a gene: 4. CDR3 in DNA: TGCAGCGTTGCCCTACTAGCGGGAGGCACCGGGGAGCTGTTTTTT. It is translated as CSVALLAGGTGELFF.